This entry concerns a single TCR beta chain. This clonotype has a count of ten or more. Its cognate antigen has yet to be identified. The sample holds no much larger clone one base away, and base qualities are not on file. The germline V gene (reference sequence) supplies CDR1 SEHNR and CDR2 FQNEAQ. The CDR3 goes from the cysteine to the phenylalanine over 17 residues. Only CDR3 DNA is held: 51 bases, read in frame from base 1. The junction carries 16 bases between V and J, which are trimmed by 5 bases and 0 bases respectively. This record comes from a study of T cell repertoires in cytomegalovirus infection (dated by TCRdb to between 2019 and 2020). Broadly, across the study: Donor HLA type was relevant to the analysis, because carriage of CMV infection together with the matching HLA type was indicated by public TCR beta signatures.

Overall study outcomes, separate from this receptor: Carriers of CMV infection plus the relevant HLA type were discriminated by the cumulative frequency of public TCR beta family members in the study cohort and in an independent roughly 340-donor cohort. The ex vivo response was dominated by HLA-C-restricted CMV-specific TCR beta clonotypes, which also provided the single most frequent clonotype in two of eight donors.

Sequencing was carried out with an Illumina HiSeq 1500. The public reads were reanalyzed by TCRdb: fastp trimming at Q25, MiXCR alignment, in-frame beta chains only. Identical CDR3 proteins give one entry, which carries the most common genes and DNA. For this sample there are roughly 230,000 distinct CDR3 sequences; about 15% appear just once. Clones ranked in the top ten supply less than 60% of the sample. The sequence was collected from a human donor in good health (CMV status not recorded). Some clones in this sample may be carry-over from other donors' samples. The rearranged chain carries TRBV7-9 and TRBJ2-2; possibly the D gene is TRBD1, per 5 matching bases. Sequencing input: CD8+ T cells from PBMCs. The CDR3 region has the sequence CASSPRGRAANTGELFF. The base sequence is TGTGCCAGCAGCCCCCGAGGCAGGGCGGCGAACACCGGGGAGCTGTTTTTT.